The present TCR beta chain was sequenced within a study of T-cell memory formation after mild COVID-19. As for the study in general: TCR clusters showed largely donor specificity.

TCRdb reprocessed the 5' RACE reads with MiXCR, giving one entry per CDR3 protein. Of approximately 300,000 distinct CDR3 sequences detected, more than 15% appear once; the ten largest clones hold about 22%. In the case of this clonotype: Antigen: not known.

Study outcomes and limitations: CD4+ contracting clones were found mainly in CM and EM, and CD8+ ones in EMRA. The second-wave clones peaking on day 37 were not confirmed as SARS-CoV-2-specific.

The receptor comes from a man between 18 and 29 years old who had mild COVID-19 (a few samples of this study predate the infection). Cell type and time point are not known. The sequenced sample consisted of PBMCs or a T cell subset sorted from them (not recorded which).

This chain's CDR3 is CASSQSVGWGDTQYF. The CDR3 DNA reads TGCGCCAGCAGTCAATCAGTAGGGTGGGGAGATACGCAGTATTTT. The chain couples TRBV4-3 to TRBJ2-3; D uncertain. CDR3 length equals 15 residues. V lost 6 bases and J 5 bases, leaving 18 bases between the germline ends. The germline V gene has CDR1 LGHNA and CDR2 YSLEER.